The rows below give T cell receptor beta chains drawn from one sample of a study of T cell repertoires in cytomegalovirus infection. TCRdb independently ran MiXCR on the reads; one entry per CDR3 protein. The sample has about 490,000 distinct CDR3 sequences; over 9% are singletons. Specimen: PBMCs. The receptors were sampled from a human donor in good health (CMV status not recorded). Some clones in this sample may be carry-over from other donors' samples. CDR3s include the opening cysteine and the closing phenylalanine or tryptophan. A D gene is named only where the DNA matches it firmly. Part of the rows lack a size; the others show once, few, many or a class for expanded clones.

many | TRBJ2-1 | - | TRBV2 | CASSERRTPGEQFF | TGTGCCAGCAGTGAAAGGAGGACTCCCGGGGAGCAGTTCTTC
many | TRBJ2-1 | TRBD2 | TRBV7-3 | CASSPGGGRAHEQFF | TGTGCCAGCAGCCCGGGGGGCGGGAGGGCCCATGAGCAGTTCTTC
- | TRBJ2-1 | TRBD2 | TRBV2 | CASKSSSGANEQFF | TGTGCCAGCAAGAGCAGTAGCGGGGCCAATGAGCAGTTCTTC
- | TRBJ2-5 | - | TRBV20-1 | CSAPNRGETQYF | TGCAGTGCTCCGAATCGAGGGGAGACCCAGTACTTC
many | TRBJ1-2 | - | TRBV5-1 | CASSTEGGRTYGYTF | TGCGCCAGCAGCACGGAAGGCGGCCGGACCTATGGCTACACCTTC
many | TRBJ1-1 | - | TRBV18 | CASSPQGSTEAFF | TGTGCCAGCTCACCGCAGGGGAGCACTGAAGCTTTCTTT
many | TRBJ1-5 | - | TRBV4-1 | CASSLRTEPGQPQHF | TGCGCCAGCAGCCTAAGAACCGAGCCTGGCCAGCCCCAGCATTTT
few | TRBJ1-1 | - | TRBV29-1 | CSVEDGWQGDTEAFF | TGCAGCGTTGAAGATGGGTGGCAGGGAGATACTGAAGCTTTCTTT
many | TRBJ2-5 | TRBD1 | TRBV4-1 | CASSQGPFGGQGETQYF | TGCGCCAGCAGCCAAGGCCCTTTCGGGGGACAGGGAGAGACCCAGTACTTC
many | TRBJ2-7 | - | TRBV7-9 | CASSLRESGPSEQYF | TGTGCCAGCAGCTTAAGAGAAAGCGGCCCTTCCGAGCAGTACTTC